This is a list of T cell receptor beta chains from one sample in a study of T cell repertoires in cytomegalovirus infection. TCRdb re-called the reads with MiXCR, one entry per CDR3 protein. In the table there are around 330,000 distinct CDR3 sequences, 17% of which are singletons. Sample: PBMCs. Receptors originate from a human donor in good health (CMV status not recorded). Some clones in this sample may be carry-over from other donors' samples. Both conserved end residues are trimmed from each CDR3. Fields, in order: V gene, D gene, CDR3 length, CDR3 protein. A D gene is named only where the DNA matches it firmly.

V: TRBV20-1; D: .; length: 13; CDR3: SASALRGMGEKLF
V: TRBV6-1; D: .; length: 13; CDR3: ASSLIDGDTNTQY
V: TRBV15; D: .; length: 13; CDR3: ATKRGDTGNQPQH
V: TRBV19; D: TRBD1; length: 11; CDR3: ASSMTGTGWKF
V: TRBV20-1; D: TRBD1; length: 15; CDR3: SARPHPLTGTKNIQY
V: TRBV24-1; D: TRBD1; length: 11; CDR3: AAGTGSTDTQY
V: TRBV7-2; D: .; length: 13; CDR3: ASSLDYTSNTEAF
V: TRBV7-3; D: .; length: 11; CDR3: ASSDRQGNTIY
V: TRBV6-2/TRBV6-3; D: TRBD1; length: 20; CDR3: ASSYIGRNIVGTGLSGSPLH
V: TRBV4-1; D: TRBD1; length: 17; CDR3: ASSHDRGFIADRTDTQY
V: TRBV23-1; D: TRBD2; length: 14; CDR3: ASPVAGGHEHRGAV
V: TRBV5-6; D: .; length: 14; CDR3: ASSLDRGSRYNEQF
V: TRBV4-1; D: TRBD1; length: 15; CDR3: ASSPTGQGALGNTIY
V: TRBV19; D: .; length: 11; CDR3: ASSIDRGNEQF
V: TRBV5-4; D: TRBD1; length: 13; CDR3: AISSRDRAGNEQF
V: TRBV7-2; D: TRBD1; length: 14; CDR3: ASSLGRTGGHSPLH
V: TRBV7-2; D: .; length: 11; CDR3: ASSQEPGDTQY
V: TRBV20-1; D: .; length: 11; CDR3: SARSSDNSPLH
V: TRBV12-3/TRBV12-4; D: TRBD2; length: 19; CDR3: ASSLVSAELAEKSSYNEQF
V: TRBV7-2; D: .; length: 15; CDR3: ASSLAPPEGNGEKLF
V: TRBV6-2/TRBV6-3; D: .; length: 14; CDR3: ASSYFFGDYTGELF
V: TRBV7-6; D: TRBD1; length: 17; CDR3: ASSPTWTGGATGANVLT
V: TRBV6-1; D: .; length: 12; CDR3: ASSPEDSEETQY
V: TRBV7-2; D: TRBD1; length: 11; CDR3: ASRDREYQPQH
V: TRBV19; D: .; length: 13; CDR3: ASSEVNRDDRGYT
V: TRBV19; D: .; length: 15; CDR3: ASSIRGRTSSYNEQF
V: TRBV7-2; D: .; length: 12; CDR3: ASSPGLGYNEQF
V: TRBV11-1; D: .; length: 11; CDR3: ASSRHLNYGYT
V: TRBV7-9; D: .; length: 10; CDR3: ASSQLRDTIY
V: TRBV7-9; D: .; length: 12; CDR3: ASSLAGSNEKLF
V: TRBV3-1; D: TRBD2; length: 15; CDR3: ASSQDRLALTYNEQF
V: TRBV7-9; D: TRBD1; length: 13; CDR3: ASSLGGQLNQPQH
V: TRBV6-1; D: .; length: 12; CDR3: ASSEISRTVSAF
V: TRBV19; D: TRBD1; length: 12; CDR3: VSKKFSTGDEQY
V: TRBV5-4; D: .; length: 12; CDR3: ASSGQLAGYGYT
V: TRBV6-5; D: .; length: 12; CDR3: ASSYERWGNTIY
V: TRBV4-1; D: .; length: 11; CDR3: ASSHGGGYEQY
V: TRBV12-3/TRBV12-4; D: TRBD2; length: 12; CDR3: ASSFGGDGETQY
V: TRBV7-2; D: .; length: 11; CDR3: ASSLGRIYEQY
V: TRBV18; D: .; length: 13; CDR3: ASSPPSKGNYGYT
V: TRBV9; D: .; length: 12; CDR3: ASSTQTQAGELF
V: TRBV28; D: TRBD1; length: 12; CDR3: ASSQPGQGSGYT
V: TRBV11-2; D: .; length: 11; CDR3: ASSQEFLGEQY
V: TRBV7-2; D: .; length: 14; CDR3: ASSRRRAEGGTEAF
V: TRBV20-1; D: .; length: 14; CDR3: SARDVVDSTNEKLF
V: TRBV10-2; D: TRBD2; length: 12; CDR3: ASGLAGGPDTQY
V: TRBV7-1; D: .; length: 13; CDR3: ASTSTSFGRQEAF
V: TRBV6-6; D: .; length: 12; CDR3: ASSHGLRTDTQY
V: TRBV7-2; D: .; length: 11; CDR3: ASSPQRRETQY
V: TRBV10-3; D: .; length: 11; CDR3: AISDQGTYEQY
V: TRBV4-1; D: TRBD1; length: 14; CDR3: ASSLGQGARGTEAF
V: TRBV7-9; D: .; length: 13; CDR3: ASSLLSGNSYEQY
V: TRBV5-1; D: TRBD2; length: 11; CDR3: ASSPGGANEQF
V: TRBV7-9; D: .; length: 11; CDR3: ASSSEKDYGYT
V: TRBV10-3; D: TRBD2; length: 14; CDR3: AISAASGVLQETQY
V: TRBV2; D: TRBD1; length: 13; CDR3: ASRATGARNYGYT
V: TRBV6-6; D: .; length: 9; CDR3: ASSQRQPQH
V: TRBV28; D: .; length: 11; CDR3: ASTGDPKEGYT